Listed below are T cell receptor beta chains from one sample, sequenced in a study of cytotoxic CD8 clonotypes in ibrutinib-treated CLL. Clones were sequenced by immunoSEQ multiplex PCR, and TCRdb holds only the in-frame ones, with some missing. This table holds around 200,000 clones, around 70% found once. The sample here was PBMCs, taken after 12 months of ibrutinib treatment. The origin of the receptors is a human donor with chronic lymphocytic leukemia. Both conserved end residues are part of each CDR3. The order of the fields is clone size, D gene, J gene, V gene, CDR3 DNA, CDR3 protein. A D gene is named only where the DNA matches it firmly. Size tells how often a clone was seen (once, few, many) or the class of an expanded clone, and some rows leave it out.

>NA|NA|TRBJ1-5|TRBV28
TGTGCCAGCAGCGAAAGGAAAGGGATTAGCAGCAATCAGCCCCAGCATTTT
CASSERKGISSNQPQHF
>many|NA|TRBJ2-7|TRBV7-8
TGTGCCAGCAGCTTTCGGTTAAACGAGCAGTACTTC
CASSFRLNEQYF
>once|NA|TRBJ2-2|TRBV6-4
TGTGCCAGCAGTGACTCGATAGGACACGCGAACACCGGGGAGCTGTTTTTT
CASSDSIGHANTGELFF
>NA|NA|TRBJ1-1|TRBV28
TGTGCCAGCAGTCCGCCCGGAGCTGAAGCTTTCTTT
CASSPPGAEAFF
>NA|TRBD1|TRBJ2-7|TRBV30
TGTGCCTGGAGGCCTTTGGGGACAGGGGGTTACGAGCAGTACTTC
CAWRPLGTGGYEQYF
>NA|NA|TRBJ1-1|TRBV29-1
TGCAGCTCGTCGGGGGCGGGGGCTGAAGCTTTCTTT
CSSSGAGAEAFF
>NA|NA|TRBJ2-7|TRBV29-1
TGCAGCGCTCGGAGCGATTACGAGCAGTACTTC
CSARSDYEQYF
>NA|NA|TRBJ2-7|TRBV27
TGTGCCAGCAGGCCAGGGGTCATCTTGTACGAGCAGTACTTC
CASRPGVILYEQYF
>NA|TRBD2|TRBJ2-5|TRBV18
TGTGCCAGCTCACAACTAGCGGAAGAGACCCAGTACTTC
CASSQLAEETQYF
>NA|TRBD1|TRBJ2-1|TRBV25-1
TGTGCCAGCAGTGAACCTGGGGACCCAGGGGGTGGCAATGAGCAGTTCTTC
CASSEPGDPGGGNEQFF